This T cell receptor beta chain was identified in a study of OX40 agonist ivuxolimab in advanced cancers. General study results and limits: It was not determined which antigens were specifically recognized by the peripheral T cells that had undergone clonal expansion.

To note about this clone: Its antigen is undetermined.

The protocol was immunoSEQ multiplex PCR, while the TCRdb copy is restricted to in-frame clones and leaves out a portion. The sample shows 65,000 or so clones, approximately 80% of them seen only once. The V gene lost 5 bases and the J gene lost 4 bases, with 16 bases spanning the gap. Germline V CDR1 and CDR2: SGHTA, FQGNSA. The CDR3 consists of 15 residues. The receptor was isolated from an adult with an advanced solid tumor such as melanoma, head and neck, liver or kidney cancer. The chain is built from TRBV7-2 and TRBJ2-3; D possibly corresponds to TRBD1 (6 bases). Here the sequenced sample was CD4+ or CD8+ T cells sorted from blood, taken in a trial of the OX40 agonist ivuxolimab. The CDR3 protein is CASSPYRETPDTQYF. The CDR3, as DNA: TGTGCCAGCAGCCCGTACAGGGAAACCCCAGATACGCAGTATTTT.